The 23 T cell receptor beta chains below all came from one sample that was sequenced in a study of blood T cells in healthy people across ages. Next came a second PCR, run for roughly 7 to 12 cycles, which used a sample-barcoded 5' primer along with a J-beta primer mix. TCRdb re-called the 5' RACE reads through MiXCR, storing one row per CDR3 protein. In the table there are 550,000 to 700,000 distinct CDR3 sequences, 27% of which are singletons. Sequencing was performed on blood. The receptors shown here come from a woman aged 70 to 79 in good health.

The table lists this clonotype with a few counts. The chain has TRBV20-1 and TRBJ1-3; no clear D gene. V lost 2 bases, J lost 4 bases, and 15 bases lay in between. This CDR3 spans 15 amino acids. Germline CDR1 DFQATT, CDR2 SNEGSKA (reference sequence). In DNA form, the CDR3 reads TGCAGTGCTAGACCATACCGGGAAGACGGAAACACCATATATTTT. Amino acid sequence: CSARPYREDGNTIYF.

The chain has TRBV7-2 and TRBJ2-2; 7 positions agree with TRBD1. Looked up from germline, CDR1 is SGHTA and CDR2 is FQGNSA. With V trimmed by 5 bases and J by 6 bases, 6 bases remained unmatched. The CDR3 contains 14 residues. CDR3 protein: CASSAQQGPGELFF. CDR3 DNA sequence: TGTGCCAGCAGCGCACAACAGGGGCCCGGGGAGCTGTTTTTT.

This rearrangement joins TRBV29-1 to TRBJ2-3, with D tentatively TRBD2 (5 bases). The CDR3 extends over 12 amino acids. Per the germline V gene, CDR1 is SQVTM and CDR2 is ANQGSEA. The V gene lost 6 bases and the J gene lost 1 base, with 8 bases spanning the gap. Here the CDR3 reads CSVGRGTDTQYF. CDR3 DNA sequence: TGCAGCGTCGGGCGGGGCACAGATACGCAGTATTTT.

The CDR3 DNA reads as TGTGCCAGCAGCTCGGGAACTAATCTGAACACTGAAGCTTTCTTT. It yields the protein CASSSGTNLNTEAFF. The chain is built from TRBV5-4 and TRBJ1-1; D is uncertain. Trimming stripped 3 bases from V and 0 bases from J, with 12 bases between. The germline CDR1 and CDR2 sequences are SGHNT and YYREEE (reference sequence). The CDR3 has 15 residues.

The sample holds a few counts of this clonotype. The CDR3 nucleotides read TGTGCCAGCAGCCATTCCTGGGGGGCGGGAGGGGCCAAAAACATTCAGTACTTC. Amino acid sequence: CASSHSWGAGGAKNIQYF. The chain employs TRBV3-1 and TRBJ2-4; TRBD2 agrees at 9 bases. V gave up 3 bases and J gave up 1 base; unmatched junction bases: 10. Per germline, CDR1 LGHDT and CDR2 YNNKEL (reference sequence). This CDR3 is built from 18 residues.

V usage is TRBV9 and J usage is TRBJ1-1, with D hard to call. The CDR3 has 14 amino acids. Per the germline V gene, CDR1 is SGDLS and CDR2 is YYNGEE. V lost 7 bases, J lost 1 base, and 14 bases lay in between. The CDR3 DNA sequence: TGTGCCAGCTCGAAGGTAGGGCAGAACACTGAAGCTTTCTTT. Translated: CASSKVGQNTEAFF. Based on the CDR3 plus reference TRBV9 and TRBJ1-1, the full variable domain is DSGVTQTPKHLITATGQRVTLRCSPRSGDLSVYWYQQSLDQGLQFLIQYYNGEERAKGNILERFSAQQFPDLHSELNLSSLELGDSALYFCASSKVGQNTEAFFGQGTRLTVV.

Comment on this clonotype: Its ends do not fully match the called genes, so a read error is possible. CDR3 nucleotide sequence: TGTGCCAGCAGTGGGGGGCAGGGTGGTCCGAACACTGAAGCTCTCTTT. It is translated as CASSGGQGGPNTEALF. This chain connects TRBV12-3 or TRBV12-4 to TRBJ1-1; a weak D match, TRBD1 (6 bases). The CDR3 has 16 amino acids.

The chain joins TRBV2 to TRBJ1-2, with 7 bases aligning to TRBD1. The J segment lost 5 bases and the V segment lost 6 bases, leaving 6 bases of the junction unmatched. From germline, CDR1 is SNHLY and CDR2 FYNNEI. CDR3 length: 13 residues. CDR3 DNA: TGTGCCAGCAGACCCACAGGGGAGTATGGCTACACCTTC. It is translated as CASRPTGEYGYTF.

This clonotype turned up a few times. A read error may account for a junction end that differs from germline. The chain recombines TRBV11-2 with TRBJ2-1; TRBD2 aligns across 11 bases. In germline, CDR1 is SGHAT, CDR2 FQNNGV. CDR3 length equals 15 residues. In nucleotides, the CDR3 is TGTGCCAGCAGCTTAGTAGCGGGGGGGTACAATGAGCGGTTCTTC. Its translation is CASSLVAGGYNERFF.

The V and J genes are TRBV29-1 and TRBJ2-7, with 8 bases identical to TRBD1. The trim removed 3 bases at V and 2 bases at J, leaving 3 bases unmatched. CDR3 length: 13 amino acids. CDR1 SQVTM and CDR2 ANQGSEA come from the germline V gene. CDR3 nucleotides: TGCAGCGTTGATAGACAGGGGACCTACGAGCAGTACTTC. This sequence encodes CSVDRQGTYEQYF.

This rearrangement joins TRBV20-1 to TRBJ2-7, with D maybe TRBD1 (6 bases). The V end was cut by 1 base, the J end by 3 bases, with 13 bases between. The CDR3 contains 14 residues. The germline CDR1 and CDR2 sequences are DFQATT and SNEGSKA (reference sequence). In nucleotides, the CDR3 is TGCAGTGCTAGAGTTCAGGGGAGTTACTACGAGCAGTACTTC. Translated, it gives CSARVQGSYYEQYF.

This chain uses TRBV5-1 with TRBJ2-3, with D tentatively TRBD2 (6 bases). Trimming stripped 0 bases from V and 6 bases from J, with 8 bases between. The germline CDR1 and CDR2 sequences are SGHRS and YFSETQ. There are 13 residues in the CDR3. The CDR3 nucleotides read TGCGCCAGCAGCTTGGCCCGGGAGGATACGCAGTATTTT. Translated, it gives CASSLAREDTQYF.

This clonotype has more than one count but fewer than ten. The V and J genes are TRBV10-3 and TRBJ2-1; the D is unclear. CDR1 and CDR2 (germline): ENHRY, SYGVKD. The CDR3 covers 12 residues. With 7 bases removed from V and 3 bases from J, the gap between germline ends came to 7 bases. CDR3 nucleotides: TGTGCCATCAAGGATAGCTACAATGAGCAGTTCTTC. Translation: CAIKDSYNEQFF.

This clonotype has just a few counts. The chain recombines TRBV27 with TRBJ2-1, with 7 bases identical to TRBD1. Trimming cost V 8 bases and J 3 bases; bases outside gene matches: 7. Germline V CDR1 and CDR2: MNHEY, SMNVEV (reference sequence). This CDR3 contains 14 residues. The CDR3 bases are TGTGCCAGCTCGCGGACAGGATACTACAATGAGCAGTTCTTC. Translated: CASSRTGYYNEQFF.

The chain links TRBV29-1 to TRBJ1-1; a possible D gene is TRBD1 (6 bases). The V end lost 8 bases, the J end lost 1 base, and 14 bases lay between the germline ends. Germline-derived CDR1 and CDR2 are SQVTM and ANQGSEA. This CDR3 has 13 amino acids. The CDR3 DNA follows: TGCAGCTCTGGGGGGGGCCCGAACACTGAAGCTTTCTTT. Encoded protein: CSSGGGPNTEAFF. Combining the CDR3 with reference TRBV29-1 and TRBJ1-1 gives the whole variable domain SAVISQKPSRDICQRGTSLTIQCQVDSQVTMMFWYRQQPGQSLTLIATANQGSEATYESGFVIDKFPISRPNLTFSTLTVSNMSPEDSSIYLCSSGGGPNTEAFFGQGTRLTVV.

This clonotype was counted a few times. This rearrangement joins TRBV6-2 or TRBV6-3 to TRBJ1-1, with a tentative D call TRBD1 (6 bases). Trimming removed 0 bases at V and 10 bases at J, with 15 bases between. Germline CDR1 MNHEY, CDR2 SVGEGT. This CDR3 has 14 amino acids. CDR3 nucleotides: TGTGCCAGCAGTTACTCGAGAACCACAGGGCTAGCTTTCTTT. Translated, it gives CASSYSRTTGLAFF.

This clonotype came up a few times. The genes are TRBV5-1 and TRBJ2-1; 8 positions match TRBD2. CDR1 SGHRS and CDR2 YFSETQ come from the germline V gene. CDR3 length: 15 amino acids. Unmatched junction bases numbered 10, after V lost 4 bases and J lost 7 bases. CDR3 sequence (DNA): TGCGCCAGCAGCCTTCTTCCGGGACTAGAGAATGAGCAGTTCTTC. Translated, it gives CASSLLPGLENEQFF. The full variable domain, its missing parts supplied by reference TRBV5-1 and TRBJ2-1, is KAGVTQTPRYLIKTRGQQVTLSCSPISGHRSVSWYQQTPGQGLQFLFEYFSETQRNKGNFPGRFSGRQFSNSRSEMNVSTLELGDSALYLCASSLLPGLENEQFFGPGTRLTVL.

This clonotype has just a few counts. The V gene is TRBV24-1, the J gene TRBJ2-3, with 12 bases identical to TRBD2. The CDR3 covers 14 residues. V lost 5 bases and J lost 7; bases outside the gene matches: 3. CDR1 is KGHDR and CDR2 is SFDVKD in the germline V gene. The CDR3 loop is CATSASGGAHTQYF. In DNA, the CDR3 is TGTGCCACCAGTGCTAGCGGGGGGGCTCATACGCAGTATTTT.

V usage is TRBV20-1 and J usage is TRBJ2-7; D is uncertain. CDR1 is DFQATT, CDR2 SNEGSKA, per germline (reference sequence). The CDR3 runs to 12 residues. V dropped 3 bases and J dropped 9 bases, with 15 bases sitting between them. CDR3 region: CSASRPQAGQYF. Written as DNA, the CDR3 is TGCAGTGCTAGCCGACCCCAGGCCGGGCAGTACTTC.

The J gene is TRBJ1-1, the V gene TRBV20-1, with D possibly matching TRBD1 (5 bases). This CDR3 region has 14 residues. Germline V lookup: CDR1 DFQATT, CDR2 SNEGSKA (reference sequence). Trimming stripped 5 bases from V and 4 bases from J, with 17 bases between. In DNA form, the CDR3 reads TGCAGTGCTCTCCCGGGGACTGCAACCACTGAAGCTTTCTTT. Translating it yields CSALPGTATTEAFF.

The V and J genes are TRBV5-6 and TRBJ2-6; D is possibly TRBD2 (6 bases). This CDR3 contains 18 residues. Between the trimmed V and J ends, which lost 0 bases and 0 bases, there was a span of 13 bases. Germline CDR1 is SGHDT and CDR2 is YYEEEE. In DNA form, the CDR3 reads TGTGCCAGCAGCTTGGTGGAGGGTTACCTCTCTGGGGCCAACGTCCTGACTTTC. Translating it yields CASSLVEGYLSGANVLTF.

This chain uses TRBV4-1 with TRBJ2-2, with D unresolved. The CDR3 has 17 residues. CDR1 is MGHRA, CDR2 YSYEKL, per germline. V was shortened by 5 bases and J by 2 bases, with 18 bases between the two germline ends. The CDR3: CASSLRTSPTNTGELFF. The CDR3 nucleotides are TGCGCCAGCAGCTTGCGGACGTCGCCAACAAACACCGGGGAGCTGTTTTTT.

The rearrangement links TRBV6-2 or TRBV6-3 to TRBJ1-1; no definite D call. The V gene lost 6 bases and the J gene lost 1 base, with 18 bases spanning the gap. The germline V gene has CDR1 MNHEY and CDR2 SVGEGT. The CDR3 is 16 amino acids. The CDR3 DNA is TGTGCCAGCAGCGACGTTGGGCAAGGGTGGAACACTGAAGCTTTCTTT. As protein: CASSDVGQGWNTEAFF.